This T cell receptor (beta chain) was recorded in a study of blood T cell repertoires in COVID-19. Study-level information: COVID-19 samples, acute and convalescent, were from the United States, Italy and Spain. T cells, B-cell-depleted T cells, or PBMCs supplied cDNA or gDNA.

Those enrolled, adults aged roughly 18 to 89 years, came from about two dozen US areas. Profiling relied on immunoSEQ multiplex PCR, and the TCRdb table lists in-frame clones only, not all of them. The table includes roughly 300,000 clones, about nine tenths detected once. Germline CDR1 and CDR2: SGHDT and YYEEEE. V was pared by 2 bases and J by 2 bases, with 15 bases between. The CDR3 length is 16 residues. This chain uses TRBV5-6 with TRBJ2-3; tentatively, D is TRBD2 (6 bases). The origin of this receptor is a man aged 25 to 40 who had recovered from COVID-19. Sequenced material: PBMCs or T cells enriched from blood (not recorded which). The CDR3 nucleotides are TGTGCCAGCAGCTTTCAAACGGGGGTAATCACAGATACGCAGTATTTT. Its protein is CASSFQTGVITDTQYF.